This T cell receptor (beta chain) is drawn from a study of tumor and adjacent non-tumor tissue in lung cancer. About the study: About 4.17 million productive TCRbeta reads were obtained per sample on average. Study-level points and caveats: TCR diversity was significantly greater in tumor than normal lung tissue.

TCRbeta libraries were built with three rounds of nested PCR, modified from ARM-PCR. TCRdb re-called the multiplex PCR reads through MiXCR, storing one row per CDR3 protein. The repertoire holds approximately 120,000 distinct CDR3 sequences, with about 65% as singletons. This sample's RNA came from whole unsorted tissue. More than 3 cm separated this lung sample from the edge of the tumor. Note on this clonotype: The antigen remains undetermined.

The sample was distant non-tumor lung tissue. The receptor comes from a man aged 55-75 years with non-small cell lung cancer.

The chain's CDR3 is CASSGRDRMNTEAFF. CDR3 nucleotide sequence: TGTGCCAGTAGTGGGCGGGACAGGATGAACACTGAAGCTTTCTTT. The rearrangement links TRBV19 to TRBJ1-1, with 8 bases fitting TRBD1. With 5 bases clipped from V and 0 bases from J, the junction kept 5 bases outside the gene matches. Per the germline V gene, CDR1 is LNHDA and CDR2 is SQIVND (reference sequence). The CDR3 is made up of 15 amino acids.